One sample yielded the 11 T cell receptor beta chains listed below, sequenced in a study of tumor-infiltrating lymphocytes in primary liver carcinoma. TCR beta cDNA was made from 500 ng total RNA with a constant-region primer. Nested multiplex PCR, run for three rounds with slightly modified ARM-PCR, yielded TCR beta libraries. Use of TRBV1-TRBV30 forward primers with a C-beta reverse primer characterized the first two PCR rounds, which lasted around 11 cycles each. TCRdb ran MiXCR on the multiplex PCR reads and lists one entry per CDR3 protein. This sample has approximately 300,000 distinct CDR3 sequences, with approximately 65% found just once. The source of the blood RNA was unsorted whole blood, and germline DNA was extracted as well. The sample comprised peripheral blood. These receptors were collected from a man between 40 and 49 years old with primary liver carcinoma and hepatitis B virus infection.

This clonotype showed up just once. Since a much larger clone is just one base distant, this may be a read error. The CDR3 DNA is TGTGCCAGCAGCCATCTGGGTGACTATGGCTACACCTTC. Its translation is CASSHLGDYGYTF. The chain links TRBV6-6 to TRBJ1-2, with no clear D. Looked up from germline, CDR1 is MNHNY and CDR2 is SVGAGI (reference sequence). V was shortened by 6 bases and J by 3 bases, with 11 bases between the two germline ends. CDR3 length: 13 residues.

Worth noting for this clonotype: Its ends do not fully match the called genes, so a read error is possible. This chain joins TRBV5-6 and TRBJ2-7; tentatively, D is TRBD1 (8 bases). The CDR3 is made up of 15 amino acids. Germline lookup yields CDR1 SGHDT and CDR2 YYEEEE. The CDR3 protein is CASSYGQGWDYELYF. CDR3 nucleotide sequence: TGTGCCAGCAGCTACGGACAGGGTTGGGACTACGAGCTGTACTTC.

Details on this clonotype: At one end, the junction sequence differs from germline, possibly due to a read error. This rearrangement joins TRBV10-3 to TRBJ1-1; TRBD1 matches 7 bases. Per the germline V gene, CDR1 is ENHRY and CDR2 is SYGVKD. CDR3 length equals 16 residues. CDR3 DNA: TGTGCTATCAGGGGGTGGTCACAGGGGTTGAACACTGAAGCTTTCTTT. Encoded protein: CAIRGWSQGLNTEAFF.

For this clonotype: A read error is possible here, since a much larger clone lies one base away. The chain links TRBV29-1 to TRBJ1-3; D gene uncertain. This CDR3 is 14 amino acids long. Germline CDR1 reads SQVTM; CDR2 reads ANQGSEA. CDR3 bases: TGCAGCGTTGTTCCCCAAAGGGCTGGAAACATCATATATTTT. Translated, it gives CSVVPQRAGNIIYF.

The table lists this clonotype with a few counts. Because it lacks the conserved phenylalanine or tryptophan at the end, this CDR3 is likely a read error. V and J are TRBV6-1 and TRBJ2-1; unclear D gene. Trimming pared 7 bases from V and 5 bases from J, leaving 15 bases between. From germline, CDR1 is MNHNS and CDR2 SASEGT. The CDR3 has 14 residues. CDR3 DNA sequence: TGTGCCAGCACCACAAACGGGCTCCACAATGAGCAGTTCTTA. This codes for CASTTNGLHNEQFL.

As regards this clonotype: One base away lies a much larger clone, so this may be a sequencing read error. The chain links TRBV4-1 to TRBJ2-3; D gene unclear. Near its end, the DNA agrees better with TRBJ1-5, so the J call may be wrong. Looked up from germline, CDR1 is MGHRA and CDR2 is YSYEKL. This CDR3 spans 17 amino acids. The CDR3 here is CASSQEKDGSVTDTQHF. The CDR3 nucleotides read TGCGCCAGCAGCCAAGAAAAGGACGGGAGCGTAACAGATACGCAGCATTTT.

Points on this clonotype: A much larger clone differs from this one at a single base, so this may be a read error. The rearrangement uses TRBV29-1 and TRBJ2-7, with a weak D call TRBD2 (5 bases). CDR3 length: 13 residues. Trimming removed 0 bases from V and 3 bases from J, with 9 bases in between. CDR1 SQVTM and CDR2 ANQGSEA come from the germline V gene. CDR3 sequence (DNA): TGCAGCGTTGAAGAGAACGGGGACTACGAGCAGTACTTC. Translating gives CSVEENGDYEQYF.

This clonotype was picked up a small number of times. The V gene is TRBV28, the J gene TRBJ2-2; no clear D gene. Trimming removed 3 bases from V and 2 bases from J, with 10 bases in between. Germline V CDR1 and CDR2: MDHEN, SYDVKM. The CDR3 is 15 amino acids. Here the CDR3 reads CASSLPVLNTGELFF. The CDR3 nucleotides read TGTGCCAGCAGTTTGCCGGTCCTCAACACCGGGGAGCTGTTTTTT. The full variable domain, with the rest looked up from reference TRBV28 and TRBJ2-2, is DVKVTQSSRYLVKRTGEKVFLECVQDMDHENMFWYRQDPGLGLRLIYFSYDVKMKEKGDIPEGYSVSREKKERFSLILESASTNQTSMYLCASSLPVLNTGELFFGEGSRLTVL.

The count of this clonotype is one. This sequence joins TRBV5-1 and TRBJ1-1; D gene unclear. The CDR3 loop spans 17 amino acids. The germline V and J ends were trimmed by 5 bases and 9 bases, with 29 bases remaining between them. Germline lookup yields CDR1 SGHRS and CDR2 YFSETQ. The CDR3 DNA sequence: TGCGCCAGCAGATTTGGGCGCGAGACACTAAGGCGGACTAAAGCTTTCTTT. Translated: CASRFGRETLRRTKAFF.

On this clonotype itself: The junction departs from germline at one end; a sequencing error may be responsible. V and J are TRBV5-6 and TRBJ2-2, with 7 bases matching TRBD2. CDR1 and CDR2 (germline): SGHDT, YYEEEE. This CDR3 has 15 amino acids. CDR3 amino acids: CASGVMGGRTGEPFF. The CDR3 bases are TGTGCCAGCGGCGTTATGGGGGGGAGAACCGGGGAGCCGTTTTTT.

This clonotype was detected many times. The J gene is TRBJ1-2, the V gene TRBV12-3 or TRBV12-4, with 8 nucleotides matching TRBD1. J gave up 8 bases and V 8 bases, and 13 bases lay outside the gene matches. CDR3 length equals 14 residues. The chain's CDR3 is CASRPGQGGWGYTF. In DNA form, the CDR3 reads TGTGCCAGCCGCCCAGGACAGGGTGGTTGGGGCTACACCTTC.